This T cell receptor (beta chain) was sequenced for a study of post-analysis software for immune sequencing data. The overall study: The cohort encompassed relapsing-remitting, secondary progressive and progressive-relapsing multiple sclerosis disease courses. Study conclusions and caveats: Compared against controls, patients with multiple sclerosis displayed significantly lower normalized Chao1 diversity. With TRBV5-6, TRBV5-1 and TRBV20-1 included, about five TRBV segments were more frequent in patients than in controls.

The germline V gene encodes CDR1 SGHRS and CDR2 YFSETQ. The CDR3 spans 13 residues. For this clonotype: Its antigen is currently unknown.

Carried by the TCR beta cDNA libraries were unique molecular identifiers. A population of roughly 0.85 to 11 million T cells gave rise to around 480,000 cDNA molecules. From the PCR reads, TCRdb called clonotypes with MiXCR, one entry per CDR3 protein. The sample records about 820,000 distinct CDR3 sequences, 53% being singletons. The rearrangement uses TRBV5-1 and TRBJ2-1, with TRBD1 identical over 7 bases. The J call may not be correct, given that the DNA end is closer to TRBJ2-7. The sequence came from a girl aged 5 to 17 with multiple sclerosis. The specimen sequenced was blood. CDR3 loop: CASSSDRTYEQYF. The CDR3 DNA reads as TGCGCCAGCAGCTCGGACAGGACCTACGAGCAGTACTTC.